This TCR beta chain originates from a study of monozygotic twins with inflammatory bowel disease. This CDR3 comprises 14 residues. Germline V gene lookup returns CDR1 SGDLS and CDR2 YYNGEE. Reprocessing the 5' RACE reads, TCRdb reports a single entry for every CDR3 protein and omits DNA. This sample contains about 300,000 distinct CDR3 sequences. In regard to this clonotype: Its antigen is unknown.

Study results and caveats: Support was absent for any single strong signal or clonotype linked to IBD.

The rearrangement joins TRBV9 to TRBJ2-1. This TCR was sampled from a human donor with ulcerative colitis or Crohn's disease, or a healthy co-twin of an affected twin (not recorded which). The sample was blood. The CDR3 spells CASSVVSLIGEQFF.